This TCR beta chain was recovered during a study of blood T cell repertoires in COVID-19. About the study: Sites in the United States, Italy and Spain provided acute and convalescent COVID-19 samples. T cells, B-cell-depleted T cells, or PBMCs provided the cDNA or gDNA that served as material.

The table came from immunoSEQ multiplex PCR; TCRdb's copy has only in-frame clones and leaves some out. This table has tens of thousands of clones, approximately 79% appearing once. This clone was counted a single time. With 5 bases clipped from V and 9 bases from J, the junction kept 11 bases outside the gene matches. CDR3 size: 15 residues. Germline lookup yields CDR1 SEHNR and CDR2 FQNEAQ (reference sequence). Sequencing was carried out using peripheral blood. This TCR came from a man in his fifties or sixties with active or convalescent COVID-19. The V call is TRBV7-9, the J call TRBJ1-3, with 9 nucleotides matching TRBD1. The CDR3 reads CASSAGQGKTRTIYF. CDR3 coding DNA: TGTGCCAGCAGCGCGGGACAGGGCAAGACGCGCACCATATATTTT.